Sequencing of this T cell receptor (beta chain) was carried out in a study of T cell responses to AZD1222 COVID-19 vaccine. Across the study: Second-dose timings of about 4 or about 12 weeks were pooled. Broader study findings: No repertoire was sampled before or during the peak T cell response, only after it. It should be noted that donors were predominantly white British and more often female, and clonal diversity was possibly underestimated. Rises in breadth and depth of Spike-specific TCRs came after two AZD1222 doses.

CDR1 LNHDA and CDR2 SQIVND come from the germline V gene (reference sequence). V was pared by 3 bases and J by 4 bases, with 8 bases of the junction left unmatched. There are 16 residues in the CDR3. TCRdb's copy holds only in-frame clones and misses some; the assay was immunoSEQ multiplex PCR. Altogether around 99,000 clones are present, 90% to 95% being singletons, with the ten largest covering less than 8.5%. The sample holds one count of this clone. Its target is not known. The sequenced sample was peripheral blood, obtained on day 0 of AZD1222 vaccination. The receptor's source is an adult in good health. The chain uses TRBV19 and TRBJ1-5; TRBD1 matches at 8 bases. The CDR3 reads CASSIEGQVGNQPQHF. As DNA, the CDR3 is TGTGCCAGTAGTATCGAGGGACAGGTTGGGAATCAGCCCCAGCATTTT.